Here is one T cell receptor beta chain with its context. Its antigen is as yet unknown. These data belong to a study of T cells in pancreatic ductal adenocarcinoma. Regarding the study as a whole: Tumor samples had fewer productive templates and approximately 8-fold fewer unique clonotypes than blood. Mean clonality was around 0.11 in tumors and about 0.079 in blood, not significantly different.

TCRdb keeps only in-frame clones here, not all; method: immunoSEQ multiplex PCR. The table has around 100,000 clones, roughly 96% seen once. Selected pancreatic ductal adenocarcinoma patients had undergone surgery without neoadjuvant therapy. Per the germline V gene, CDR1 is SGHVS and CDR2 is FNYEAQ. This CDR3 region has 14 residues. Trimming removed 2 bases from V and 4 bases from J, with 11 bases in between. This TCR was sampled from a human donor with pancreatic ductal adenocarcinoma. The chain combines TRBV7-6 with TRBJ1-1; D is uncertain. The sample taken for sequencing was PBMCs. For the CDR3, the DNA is TGTGCCAGCAGCTTATCTCCGGTTGGCACTGAAGCTTTCTTT. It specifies CASSLSPVGTEAFF.